The source of this T cell receptor (beta chain) is a study of T cells in Graves' hyperthyroidism and ophthalmopathy. Study-wide results and caveats: Model output signaled ophthalmopathy a median around 6.9 months ahead of onset.

The investigators amplified TCR beta CDR3 regions from RNA transcripts. During a first-round RT-PCR of the TCR CDR3, the HTBI primer set was used. TCRdb used MiXCR to reprocess the multiplex PCR reads, holding one entry per CDR3 protein. The data hold a few hundred thousand distinct CDR3 sequences, with approximately 44% observed a single time. As concerns this clonotype: Its specificity is unknown.

Uncontrolled infection, other autoimmune disease, pregnancy or lactation barred patients from enrollment. Diagnoses were established using clinical symptoms, serum thyroxine and TRAb, thyroid ultrasound and orbital computed tomography. Trimming shortened V by 6 bases and J by 6 bases, and 9 bases separated the two germline ends. This CDR3 region has 12 residues. Germline loops: CDR1 LGHNT, CDR2 FRNRAP. Sequenced sample: peripheral blood or thyroid tissue (not recorded which). This receptor was obtained from a young woman with Graves' hyperthyroidism. The rearrangement uses TRBV12-5 and TRBJ2-1, with no clear D. CDR3 DNA: TGTGCTAGTGGACCCCTTTCCAATGAGCAGTTCTTC. Protein product: CASGPLSNEQFF.